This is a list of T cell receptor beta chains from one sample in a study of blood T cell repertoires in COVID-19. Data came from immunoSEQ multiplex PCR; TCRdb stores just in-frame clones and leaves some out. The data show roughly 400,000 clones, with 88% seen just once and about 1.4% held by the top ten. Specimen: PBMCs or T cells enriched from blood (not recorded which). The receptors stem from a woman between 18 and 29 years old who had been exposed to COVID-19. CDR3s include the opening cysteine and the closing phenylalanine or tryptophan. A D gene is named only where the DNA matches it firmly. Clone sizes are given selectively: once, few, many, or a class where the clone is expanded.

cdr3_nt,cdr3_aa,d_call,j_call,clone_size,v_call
TGCGCCAGCAGCCAAGAGCAGGCAGGGGGTCCGCATTCACCCCTCCACTTT,CASSQEQAGGPHSPLHF,TRBD1,TRBJ1-6,NA,TRBV4-1
TGCGCCAGCAGCCAAGTCGGGGGTGGGACAGATACGCAGTATTTT,CASSQVGGGTDTQYF,NA,TRBJ2-3,NA,TRBV4-3
TGTGCCTGGGGGGCGGGGTGTCAGCCCCAGCATTTT,CAWGAGCQPQHF,NA,TRBJ1-5,NA,TRBV30
TGTGCCAGCTCACCACGGGGCGACACCGGGGAGCTGTTTTTT,CASSPRGDTGELFF,NA,TRBJ2-2,NA,TRBV18
TGTGCCAGCACCCCAGGGTATGGCTACACCTTC,CASTPGYGYTF,NA,TRBJ1-2,few,TRBV6-5
TGTGCCAGCAGCATTGGACTAGCGGGAGGGCCGGGCACAGATACGCAGTATTTT,CASSIGLAGGPGTDTQYF,TRBD2,TRBJ2-3,NA,TRBV5-4
TGTGCCAGCAGTGGGATGGGACTTTATGGCTACACCTTC,CASSGMGLYGYTF,NA,TRBJ1-2,NA,TRBV2
TGTGCCAGCAGCCAAGATGGTTTAGCGGCCCAAGAGACCCAGTACTTC,CASSQDGLAAQETQYF,NA,TRBJ2-5,NA,TRBV4-2
TGCAGCGTTGAAAAAGGGGTCAACACTGAAGCTTTCTTT,CSVEKGVNTEAFF,NA,TRBJ1-1,NA,TRBV29-1
TGTGCCAGCAGCCCACAGGGGGGGACAGATACGCAGTATTTT,CASSPQGGTDTQYF,NA,TRBJ2-3,NA,TRBV7-8
TGTGCCAGCAGCTTAAGCAGGGATAAGGAAAAACTGTTTTTT,CASSLSRDKEKLFF,NA,TRBJ1-4,few,TRBV7-2
TGTGCCAGCAGTCGGTTCCAGGGAAGTTTTCACACTGAAGCTTTCTTT,CASSRFQGSFHTEAFF,NA,TRBJ1-1,NA,TRBV28
TGTGCCAGCAGCCCACCAGCGGGAGGCTACACCTTC,CASSPPAGGYTF,NA,TRBJ1-2,NA,TRBV6-5
TGTGCCAGCGGGCTGAACCGCGGGGGGGTCCGCGGGGAGCTGTTTTTT,CASGLNRGGVRGELFF,TRBD2,TRBJ2-2,NA,TRBV7-3
TGTGCCAGCAGTTTATGGGGGGCAGCCATTGGGACTGAAGCTTTCTTT,CASSLWGAAIGTEAFF,NA,TRBJ1-1,NA,TRBV28
TGTGCCAGCAGTTTTCTATATAACAGGGGGGCGGACACTGAAGCTTTCTTT,CASSFLYNRGADTEAFF,TRBD1,TRBJ1-1,NA,TRBV28
TGTGCCAGCAGCTTAGTTAGGAGGGACGGAGGCTACACCTTC,CASSLVRRDGGYTF,NA,TRBJ1-2,NA,TRBV7-2
TGTGCCAGCAGCCAGAGGACAGGGTCTGCCTATGGCTACACCTTC,CASSQRTGSAYGYTF,TRBD1,TRBJ1-2,NA,TRBV3-1/TRBV3-2
TGTGCCAGCAGCGCCACAGGGGGCGCCTACGAGCAGTACTTC,CASSATGGAYEQYF,TRBD1,TRBJ2-7,NA,TRBV9
TGTGCCAGCAGCTTACTGACAACAACTAATGAAAAACTGTTTTTT,CASSLLTTTNEKLFF,NA,TRBJ1-4,NA,TRBV7-9
TGTGCCAGCAGTCGTACACTAGTCAGCTCCTACAATGAGCAGTTCTTC,CASSRTLVSSYNEQFF,NA,TRBJ2-1,NA,TRBV11-3
TGTGCCAGCAAACAGGGGCCATCCAGAGGTACGCAGTATTTT,CASKQGPSRGTQYF,TRBD1,TRBJ2-3,NA,TRBV3-1/TRBV3-2
TGTGCCAGCAGCATCTCCGGGACAGGGGAGGCAGCTTTCTTT,CASSISGTGEAAFF,TRBD1,TRBJ1-1,NA,TRBV9
TGTGCCAGCGGGGGACAGGGAGGCAATCAGCCCCAGCATTTT,CASGGQGGNQPQHF,TRBD1,TRBJ1-5,few,TRBV2
TGTGCCAGCTCACGAACCGCGGCAGGGCCAAGCAACTATGGCTACACCTTC,CASSRTAAGPSNYGYTF,NA,TRBJ1-2,once,TRBV18
TGTGCCAGCAGTCGGGTGAGCGCCTACGAGCAGTACTTC,CASSRVSAYEQYF,NA,TRBJ2-7,NA,TRBV28
TGTGCCAGCATCGGCGGGGGACGCTCCAACGAGCAGTTCTTC,CASIGGGRSNEQFF,TRBD2,TRBJ2-1,NA,TRBV28
TGTGCCAGCAGCTTATCCCCGGGGGACTGGATCACCGGGGAGCTGTTTTTT,CASSLSPGDWITGELFF,NA,TRBJ2-2,NA,TRBV7-2
TGTGCCAGCGGTAGGAGGGGCCAAATAAGCTCCTACAATGAGCAGTTCTTC,CASGRRGQISSYNEQFF,NA,TRBJ2-1,NA,TRBV28
TGTGCCAGCAGTTACGTCCGGAGTCTACGTGGCGAGCAGTACTTC,CASSYVRSLRGEQYF,NA,TRBJ2-7,NA,TRBV6-5
TGTGCCAGCAGCCCGAACAGGGGGAAAAATGAAAAACTGTTTTTT,CASSPNRGKNEKLFF,TRBD1,TRBJ1-4,NA,TRBV7-8
TGTGGGGCGGGGCTGCTAGCTAACTATGGCTACACCTTC,CGAGLLANYGYTF,NA,TRBJ1-2,few,TRBV28
TGCAGCGCTCTAGGACAACCTCAGAGCTATGGCTACACCTTC,CSALGQPQSYGYTF,NA,TRBJ1-2,NA,TRBV29-1
TGTGCCAGCAGTTTACTACAGGGAGGCAATCAGCCCCAGCATTTT,CASSLLQGGNQPQHF,NA,TRBJ1-5,NA,TRBV28
TGTGCCATCAGTGAGGGACAGGGACGTCACACCATATATTTT,CAISEGQGRHTIYF,TRBD1,TRBJ1-3,few,TRBV10-3
TGTGCCAGCAGCCTGGAGGGACGGGGTAGCAATCAGCCCCAGCATTTT,CASSLEGRGSNQPQHF,NA,TRBJ1-5,NA,TRBV28
TGTGCCAGCAGTCCGACTAGCGGGGCCTCCTACGAGCAGTACTTC,CASSPTSGASYEQYF,TRBD2,TRBJ2-7,NA,TRBV7-9
TGTGCCAGCAGTGACTCGGGGACAGGCTATGGCTACACCTTC,CASSDSGTGYGYTF,TRBD1,TRBJ1-2,NA,TRBV6-4
TGCGCCAGCAGTGCAGGGCGGACTGAAGCTTTCTTT,CASSAGRTEAFF,NA,TRBJ1-1,NA,TRBV10-2
TGCGCCAGCAGAGACAGGACTTACAATGAGCAGTTCTTC,CASRDRTYNEQFF,NA,TRBJ2-1,NA,TRBV10-2
TGTGCCAGCAGCTTAAGCGAGACAGGTAATCAGCCCCAGCATTTT,CASSLSETGNQPQHF,NA,TRBJ1-5,NA,TRBV7-9
TGTGCCAGCAGTGCTACAGGGTTCAATCAGCCCCAGCATTTT,CASSATGFNQPQHF,NA,TRBJ1-5,once,TRBV25-1
TGTGCCAGCAGAACCGGGACTGCAGTTCGAGGCGGAAACACCATATATTTT,CASRTGTAVRGGNTIYF,NA,TRBJ1-3,NA,TRBV3-1/TRBV3-2
TGTGCCAGTAGTATCGGGCGACAGGGACATTCACCCCTCCACTTT,CASSIGRQGHSPLHF,TRBD1,TRBJ1-6,NA,TRBV19
TGTGCCATCAGTGAGAAGGGACAGGGGGCCTCTGAAGCTTTCTTT,CAISEKGQGASEAFF,TRBD1,TRBJ1-1,once,TRBV10-3
TGTGCCAGCACCCTGGGGGGGCAGTACAATGAGCAGTTCTTC,CASTLGGQYNEQFF,NA,TRBJ2-1,once,TRBV5-8
TGTGCCAGCAGTTCCTGGGGCGGGGGGGAAGAGACCCAGTACTTC,CASSSWGGGEETQYF,TRBD2,TRBJ2-5,NA,TRBV6-5
TGCGCCAGCAGCTTGACGGGGACTAGCGGGAGGGGTGTGGACGAGCAGTACTTC,CASSLTGTSGRGVDEQYF,TRBD2,TRBJ2-7,NA,TRBV5-1
TGTGCCATCAGTGACCACAGACAGGCCCCAGGACAGCCCCAGCATTTT,CAISDHRQAPGQPQHF,NA,TRBJ1-5,NA,TRBV10-3
TGTGCCAGCATGTGGGGGCCGCCGGGCGGGGAGCTGTTTTTT,CASMWGPPGGELFF,NA,TRBJ2-2,few,TRBV2
TGCGCCAGCAGTGTCCGGGTCTACAATGAGCAGTTCTTC,CASSVRVYNEQFF,NA,TRBJ2-1,NA,TRBV10-1
TGTGCCAGCAGCGTAGAGGGGACTAGCTCCTACAATGAGCAGTTCTTC,CASSVEGTSSYNEQFF,TRBD2,TRBJ2-1,once,TRBV9
TGCAGCTTGCAGGGGGCAGTTGAAGCTTTCTTT,CSLQGAVEAFF,TRBD1,TRBJ1-1,NA,TRBV20-1
TGTGCCAGCAGCTCAGCGGGGGGGCCCACCGGGGAGCTGTTTTTT,CASSSAGGPTGELFF,TRBD2,TRBJ2-2,few,TRBV5-4
TGCGCCAGCTCGCGACTAGCGAAGGACATTCAGTACTTC,CASSRLAKDIQYF,TRBD2,TRBJ2-4,NA,TRBV5-1
TGCGCCAGCAGCCAAGAGGAGGCAGGGCGGGGGCAACGGGAGCAGTTCTTC,CASSQEEAGRGQREQFF,NA,TRBJ2-1,NA,TRBV4-1